This TCR beta chain was identified during a study of read filtering for tumor transcriptome and immune sequencing. Across the study: Per sample, TCR-region reads ranged about 4.05 to 11 million by IR-seq, roughly 80 to 1,300 by RNA-seq.

From roughly 390 ng of RNA, a library with molecular barcoded alpha/delta and beta/gamma adaptors was made. Each CDR3 protein gets one entry after TCRdb re-called the reads with MiXCR. Here the sample spans 100,000 to 150,000 distinct CDR3 sequences, around 13% being singletons. Study-level results: Even smaller IR-seq throughput identified most shared clonotypes. IR-seq and RNA-seq agreed better without single-read clonotypes.

This clonotype was recorded many times. Its specificity is unknown. Bone marrow was sampled from every patient at the time of active disease. Germline loops: CDR1 SGHVS, CDR2 FQNEAQ. V was cut by 4 bases and J by 7 bases, with 13 bases left in between. The CDR3 covers 14 residues. This sequence originates from a donor at least 40 years old with multiple myeloma. The chain couples TRBV7-8 to TRBJ2-2; D gene uncertain. Specimen: a population of CD138-negative cells sorted from bone marrow. The CDR3 region has the DNA TGTGCCAGCAGCTCCTCACGCGCCGACGGGGAGCTGTTTTTT. Translation gives CASSSSRADGELFF.